This TCR beta chain was obtained from a study of cytomegalovirus exposure and HLA in healthy donors. V shed 0 bases and J 5 bases; nucleotides not matched to a gene: 8. Germline V gene lookup returns CDR1 SGHTS and CDR2 YDEGEE. This CDR3 is 16 amino acids long. In this sample, this clone turned up once. It was with 60 Vbeta and 13 Jbeta primers that the PCR ran. Using immunoSEQ multiplex PCR, the repertoire was profiled, and TCRdb retains in-frame clones only, with some absent. Of fewer than 250,000 clones detected, about 74% appear once; the ten largest clones hold roughly a sixth. This clonotype was obtained from a middle-aged man in good health and CMV-seronegative. The specimen sequenced was PBMCs. This sequence joins TRBV5-8 and TRBJ2-5, with 9 positions matching TRBD1. This CDR3 is CASSLAPTGGFETQYF. In DNA, the CDR3 is TGTGCCAGCAGCTTGGCCCCTACAGGGGGCTTTGAGACCCAGTACTTC.